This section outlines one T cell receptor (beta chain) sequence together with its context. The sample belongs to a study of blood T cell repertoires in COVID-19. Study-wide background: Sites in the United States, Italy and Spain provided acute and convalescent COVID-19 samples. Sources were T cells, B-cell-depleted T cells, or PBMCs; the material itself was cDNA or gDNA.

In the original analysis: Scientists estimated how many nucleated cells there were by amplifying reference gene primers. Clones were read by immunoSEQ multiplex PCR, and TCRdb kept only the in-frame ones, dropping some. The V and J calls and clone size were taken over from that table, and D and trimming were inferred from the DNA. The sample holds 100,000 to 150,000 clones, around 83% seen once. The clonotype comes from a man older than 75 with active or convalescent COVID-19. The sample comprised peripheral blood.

CDR3 sequence reads: CASSYSMSDGYTF. The DNA of the CDR3 is TGTGCCAGCAGTTACTCGATGTCAGATGGCTACACCTTC. The rearrangement links TRBV6-2 or TRBV6-3 to TRBJ1-2; D is unclear. The CDR3 runs to 13 residues. Germline V gene lookup returns CDR1 MNHEY and CDR2 SVGEGT. V was clipped by 0 bases and J by 6 bases, with 8 bases between them.